This paragraph reports one T cell receptor beta chain. Reverse transcription of extracted RNA yielded cDNA, which provided the sequencing template. TCRdb's copy holds only in-frame clones and misses some; the assay was immunoSEQ multiplex PCR. This sample has over 50,000 clones, with about 44% found just once. This record belongs to a study of CD8+ T cells in alopecia areata. Trimming pared 5 bases from V and 6 bases from J, leaving 8 bases between. The CDR3 runs 11 residues. Germline CDR1 and CDR2: GTSNPN and SVGIG (reference sequence). The J gene is TRBJ2-1, the V gene TRBV30; D gene uncertain. The source is a human donor with alopecia areata. The sequences come from CD8+ T cells sorted from blood, collected at week 0. CDR3 region: CAWAGINEQFF. The CDR3 nucleotides read TGTGCCTGGGCCGGAATCAATGAGCAGTTCTTC.